This T cell receptor beta chain was recovered during a study of blood T cells in healthy people across ages. About the research overall: Through template switching, about one barcoded beta molecule was captured per two T cells, as measured in model experiments.

Isolated per sample were at least 7 million PBMCs. Study results and caveats: Observed TCR beta diversity per million T cells went down as age went up. This fall followed a roughly linear course with age. Long-lived donors carried more naive CD4+ cells and greater diversity than aged donors.

Concerning this clonotype: Its antigen is undetermined.

After removal of 6 bases from V and 2 bases from J, the junction contained 9 bases not matched to a gene. CDR1 DFQATT and CDR2 SNEGSKA come from the germline V gene (reference sequence). The length of the CDR3 is 15 residues. Primed by a sample-barcoded 5' primer and a J-beta primer mix, a second PCR proceeded for about 7 to 12 cycles. Each CDR3 protein gets one entry after TCRdb re-called the 5' RACE reads with MiXCR. Of about a million distinct CDR3 sequences listed, less than 45% were seen once; the top ten hold around 13%. The receptor was isolated from a man aged 18 to 30 in good health. The chain uses TRBV20-1 and TRBJ2-3; TRBD2 matches 9 bases. Sequenced sample: blood. This CDR3 reads CSALPAGGLTDTQYF. The CDR3 nucleotides read TGCAGTGCCCTCCCAGCGGGGGGCCTCACAGATACGCAGTATTTT.